Following are 21 T cell receptor beta chains from one sample sequenced in a study of blood T cell repertoires in COVID-19 (dated by TCRdb to the early 2020s). Library generation was performed with the immunoSEQ multiplex PCR assay. TCRdb obtained this table from immuneACCESS and retained in-frame rearrangements with V and J assigned. These tables miss some clones; where compared with another copy, unresolved V genes account for less than half of the shortfall, and the remainder is unexplained. The sample profile shows about 180,000 clones; approximately 84% of them were found once. Clones ranked in the top ten supply roughly 6.8% of the sample. Sequencing was performed on peripheral blood. All receptors derive from a human donor in a cohort sampled during active COVID-19.

This clone occurred a few times. J is TRBJ1-2 and V is TRBV12-5; 9 nucleotides line up with TRBD1. The germline gives CDR1 LGHNT, CDR2 FRNRAP. The CDR3 consists of 14 residues. V trimming: 1 base; J trimming: 8 bases; junction bases outside the gene matches: 5. The CDR3 DNA reads TGTGCTAGTGGTTTGGGGACAGGGGTATTGGGCTACACCTTC. Its protein is CASGLGTGVLGYTF.

The chain is built from TRBV3-1 (or the pseudogene TRBV3-2) and TRBJ2-7; possible D gene TRBD2, 6 bases. The V gene's germline CDR1 is LGHDT and CDR2 YNNKEL (reference sequence). CDR3 size: 14 residues. The germline V and J ends were trimmed by 6 bases and 3 bases, with 15 bases remaining between them. In DNA, the CDR3 is TGTGCCAGCAGTCGGACTCGGGGACTCTACGAGCAGTACTTC. Its protein is CASSRTRGLYEQYF.

V usage is TRBV3-1 (or the pseudogene TRBV3-2) and J usage is TRBJ2-7, with 13 bases identical to TRBD2. This CDR3 region has 16 residues. Unmatched junction bases numbered 9, after V lost 3 bases and J lost 7 bases. The germline CDR1 and CDR2 sequences are LGHDT and YNNKEL (reference sequence). The chain's CDR3 is CASSQAGTSGVGEQYF. In DNA, the CDR3 is TGTGCCAGCAGCCAGGCCGGGACTAGCGGGGTGGGGGAGCAGTACTTC.

The V gene is TRBV4-1, the J gene TRBJ2-1, with D maybe TRBD2 (6 bases). Trimming left V 0 bases short and J 6 bases short, with 18 bases between. This CDR3 is built from 17 residues. Germline assignment: CDR1 MGHRA and CDR2 YSYEKL. The CDR3 bases are TGCGCCAGCAGCCAAGAGGGGAGAATAGCGGTTGGCAATGAGCAGTTCTTC. Translation: CASSQEGRIAVGNEQFF.

This chain uses TRBV5-1 with TRBJ1-1; D is uncertain. Germline values: CDR1 SGHRS, CDR2 YFSETQ. This CDR3 region has 14 residues. Trimming cost V 0 bases and J 2 bases, with 8 bases left between them. CDR3 DNA: TGCGCCAGCAGCTTGGGTTTCAGAAACACTGAAGCTTTCTTT. Its translation is CASSLGFRNTEAFF.

This clone has a handful of counts. The rearrangement joins TRBV5-4 to TRBJ2-7, with D tentatively TRBD2 (6 bases). The CDR3 consists of 13 residues. The V and J ends lost 3 bases and 1 base respectively, with 8 bases between them. CDR1 is SGHNT, CDR2 YYREEE, per germline (reference sequence). Written as DNA, the CDR3 is TGTGCCAGCAGCTCTGGAGGGTCCTACGAGCAGTACTTC. Protein product: CASSSGGSYEQYF.

The V call is TRBV11-3, the J call TRBJ2-3; unclear D gene. Germline V gene sequence: CDR1 SGHNT, CDR2 YENEEA. The V and J ends lost 1 base and 4 bases respectively, with 9 bases between them. This CDR3 contains 14 residues. The CDR3 protein is CASSLGTGADTQYF. In DNA, the CDR3 is TGTGCCAGCAGCTTAGGAACCGGAGCAGATACGCAGTATTTT.

The chain recombines TRBV10-1 with TRBJ1-1, with unresolved D. V was trimmed by 0 bases and J by 5 bases, leaving 16 bases between them. The CDR3 consists of 16 residues. Germline V gene data show CDR1 as WNHNN and CDR2 as SYGVQD (reference sequence). The CDR3, as DNA: TGCGCCAGCAGTGAGTCGATTGCGGAAGGGAGAACTGAAGCTTTCTTT. Protein sequence: CASSESIAEGRTEAFF.

The chain carries TRBV6-2 or TRBV6-3 and TRBJ2-2; D gene unclear. Germline CDR1 reads MNHEY; CDR2 reads SVGEGT. There are 13 residues in the CDR3. Trimming stripped 2 bases from V and 7 bases from J, with 8 bases between. The CDR3: CASSYTLSGELFF. The CDR3 DNA reads as TGTGCCAGCAGTTACACGCTAAGCGGGGAGCTGTTTTTT.

The rearrangement uses TRBV4-1 and TRBJ2-6, with TRBD1 matching 8 bases. Germline-derived CDR1 and CDR2 are MGHRA and YSYEKL. V lost 0 bases to trimming and J lost 3 bases; unmatched junction nucleotides: 7. CDR3 length: 18 residues. The DNA of the CDR3 is TGCGCCAGCAGCCAAGAGGGCAGGGGGCGCCTTGGGGCCAACGTCCTGACTTTC. It codes for CASSQEGRGRLGANVLTF.

In this sample, this clone turned up a few times. The chain uses TRBV5-6 and TRBJ1-5; D is ambiguous. Trimming took off 2 bases at V and 4 bases at J, with 10 bases between the two ends. This CDR3 contains 14 residues. The germline V gene encodes CDR1 SGHDT and CDR2 YYEEEE. The CDR3 region is CASSFWQLNQPQHF. In DNA form, the CDR3 reads TGTGCCAGCAGCTTTTGGCAGTTGAATCAGCCCCAGCATTTT.

This chain links TRBV4-2 with TRBJ2-7, with TRBD1 matching over 9 bases. This CDR3 spans 14 amino acids. Germline CDR1 and CDR2: LGHNA and YNFKEQ. V lost 1 base, J lost 6 bases, and 4 bases stayed unmatched. The CDR3 spells CASSQVETGGEQYF. CDR3 DNA: TGTGCCAGCAGCCAAGTTGAGACAGGGGGCGAGCAGTACTTC.

This chain joins TRBV25-1 and TRBJ2-7, with 9 bases lining up with TRBD2. The CDR3 consists of 16 residues. The J segment lost 11 bases and the V segment lost 1 base, leaving 15 bases of the junction unmatched. Per germline, CDR1 MGHDK and CDR2 SYGVNS. The CDR3 bases are TGTGCCAGCAGTGAATCTAGCGGGGCCTCGGGTCTACGAAAGTACTTC. Translation gives CASSESSGASGLRKYF.

The CDR3 protein is CASSQQTSGGGDTQYF. Here the CDR3 DNA reads TGCGCCAGCAGCCAACAAACTAGCGGGGGAGGAGATACGCAGTATTTT. This sequence joins TRBV4-1 and TRBJ2-3, with 11 nucleotides matching TRBD2. Trimming took 2 bases from V and 5 from J; bases not matched to a gene: 6. The CDR3 is made up of 16 amino acids. CDR1 and CDR2 from the germline V gene are MGHRA and YSYEKL.

This chain connects TRBV29-1 to TRBJ1-5; perhaps TRBD1 as D (6 bases). The CDR3 has 13 amino acids. Germline CDR1 SQVTM, CDR2 ANQGSEA. Between the trimmed V and J ends, which lost 5 bases and 7 bases, there was a span of 15 bases. As DNA, the CDR3 is TGCAGCGTTCAAACAGGGTCGGAACAGCCCCAGCATTTT. This translates into CSVQTGSEQPQHF.

Concerning this clone: Other DNA sequences in this sample translate to the same CDR3. The genes are TRBV4-1 and TRBJ2-7; perhaps TRBD1 as D (5 bases). The CDR3 sequence is 14 residues long. CDR1 MGHRA and CDR2 YSYEKL come from the germline V gene. The V gene lost 0 bases and the J gene lost 3 bases, with 9 bases spanning the gap. CDR3 sequence (DNA): TGCGCCAGCAGCCAAGAACCAGGGAACTACGAGCAGTACTTC. Translated, it gives CASSQEPGNYEQYF.

The chain links TRBV5-4 to TRBJ2-7; TRBD1 aligns across 7 bases. Germline loops: CDR1 SGHNT, CDR2 YYREEE (reference sequence). The CDR3 length is 14 residues. With V trimmed by 2 bases and J by 2 bases, 4 bases remained unmatched. The CDR3 bases are TGTGCCAGCAGCTTCTCCGGGACAGCCTACGAGCAGTACTTC. It specifies CASSFSGTAYEQYF.

The chain combines TRBV7-3 with TRBJ1-1, with D perhaps TRBD1 (6 bases). Trimming took off 3 bases at V and 6 bases at J, with 11 bases between the two ends. Per germline, CDR1 SGHTA and CDR2 FQGTGA. This CDR3 contains 13 residues. In DNA, the CDR3 is TGTGCCAGCAGCTTCCGGGGGGGCGCTGAAGCTTTCTTT. Its translation is CASSFRGGAEAFF.

About this clone itself: A junction end diverges from the germline sequence, so it may reflect a read error. This sequence joins TRBV3-1 (or the pseudogene TRBV3-2) and TRBJ2-7; 9 positions agree with TRBD1. CDR1 LGHDT and CDR2 YNNKEL come from the germline V gene (reference sequence). CDR3 length equals 16 residues. CDR3 sequence: CASSRFDRGGSSEQYF. For the CDR3, the DNA is TGTGCCAGCAGCCGATTTGACAGGGGGGGTTCCTCCGAGCAGTACTTC.

The V call is TRBV5-5, the J call TRBJ2-6; D is uncertain. This CDR3 comprises 13 residues. Per germline, CDR1 SGHKS and CDR2 YYEKEE (reference sequence). Trimming took 0 bases from V and 4 from J, leaving 2 bases between them. The CDR3 here is CASSLVGANVLTF. As DNA, the CDR3 is TGTGCCAGCAGCTTGGTAGGGGCCAACGTCCTGACTTTC.

This clone was observed a single time. The V and J genes are TRBV19 and TRBJ1-6; 10 nucleotides line up with TRBD1. The CDR3 covers 14 residues. V was clipped by 10 bases and J by 5 bases; unmatched bases: 5. Germline CDR1 reads LNHDA; CDR2 reads SQIVND (reference sequence). The DNA of the CDR3 is TGTGCCACAAAAGGGACAGGGGATAATTCACCCCTCCACTTT. It is translated as CATKGTGDNSPLHF.